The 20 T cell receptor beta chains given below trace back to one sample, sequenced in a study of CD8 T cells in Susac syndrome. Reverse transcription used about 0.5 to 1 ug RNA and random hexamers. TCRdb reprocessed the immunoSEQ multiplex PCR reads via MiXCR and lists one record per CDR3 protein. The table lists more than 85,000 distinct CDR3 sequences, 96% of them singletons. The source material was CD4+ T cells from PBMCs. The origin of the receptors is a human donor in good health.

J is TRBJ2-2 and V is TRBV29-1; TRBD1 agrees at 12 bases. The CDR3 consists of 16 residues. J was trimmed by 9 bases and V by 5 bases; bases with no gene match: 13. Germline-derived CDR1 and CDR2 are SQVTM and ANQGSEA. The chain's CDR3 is CSVSVLPGTGGRELFF. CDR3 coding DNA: TGCAGCGTTTCAGTCTTACCCGGGACAGGGGGCCGGGAGCTGTTTTTT.

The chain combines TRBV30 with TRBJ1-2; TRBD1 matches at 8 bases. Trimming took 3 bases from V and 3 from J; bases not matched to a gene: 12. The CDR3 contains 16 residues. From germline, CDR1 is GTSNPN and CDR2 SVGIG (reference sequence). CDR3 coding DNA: TGTGCCTGGAGCGGCAGGGGGCCCCTGGCTGACTATGGCTACACCTTC. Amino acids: CAWSGRGPLADYGYTF.

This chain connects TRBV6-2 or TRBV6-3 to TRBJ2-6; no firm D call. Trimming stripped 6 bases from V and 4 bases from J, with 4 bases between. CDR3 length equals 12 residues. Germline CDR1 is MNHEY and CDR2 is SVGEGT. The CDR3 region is CASRTGANVLTF. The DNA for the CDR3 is TGTGCCAGCAGGACCGGGGCCAACGTCCTGACTTTC.

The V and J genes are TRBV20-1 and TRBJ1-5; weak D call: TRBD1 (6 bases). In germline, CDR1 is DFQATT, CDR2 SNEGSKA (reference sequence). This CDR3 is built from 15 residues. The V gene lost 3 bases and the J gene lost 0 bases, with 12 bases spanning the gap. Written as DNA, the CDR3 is TGCAGTGCTAGTGAACAGGGTAATAGCAATCAGCCCCAGCATTTT. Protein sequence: CSASEQGNSNQPQHF.

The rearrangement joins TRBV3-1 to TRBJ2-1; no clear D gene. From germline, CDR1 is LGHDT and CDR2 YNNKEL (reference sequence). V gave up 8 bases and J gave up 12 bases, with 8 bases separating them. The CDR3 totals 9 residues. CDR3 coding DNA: TGTGCCAGCCTGGGTGGGCAGTTCTTC. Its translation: CASLGGQFF.

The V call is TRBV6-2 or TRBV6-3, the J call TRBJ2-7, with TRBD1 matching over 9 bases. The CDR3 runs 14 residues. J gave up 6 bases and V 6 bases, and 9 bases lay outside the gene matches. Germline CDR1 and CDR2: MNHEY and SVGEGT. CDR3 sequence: CASSQGTGIAEQYF. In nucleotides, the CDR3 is TGTGCCAGCAGCCAAGGGACAGGGATCGCCGAGCAGTACTTC.

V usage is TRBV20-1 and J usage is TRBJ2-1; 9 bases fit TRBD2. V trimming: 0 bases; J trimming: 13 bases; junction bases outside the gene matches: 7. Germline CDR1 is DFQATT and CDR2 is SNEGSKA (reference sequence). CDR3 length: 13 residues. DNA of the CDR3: TGCAGTGCTAGAGATGCGCTAGCGGGGTTTCAGTTCTTC. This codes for CSARDALAGFQFF.

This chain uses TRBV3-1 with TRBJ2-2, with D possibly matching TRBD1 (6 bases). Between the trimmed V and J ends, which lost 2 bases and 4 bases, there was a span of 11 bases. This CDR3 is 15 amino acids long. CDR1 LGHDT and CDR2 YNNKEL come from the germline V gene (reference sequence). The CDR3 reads CASSQTTGSTGELFF. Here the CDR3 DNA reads TGTGCCAGCAGCCAAACCACAGGGAGCACCGGGGAGCTGTTTTTT. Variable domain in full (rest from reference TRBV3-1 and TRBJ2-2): DTAVSQTPKYLVTQMGNDKSIKCEQNLGHDTMYWYKQDSKKFLKIMFSYNNKELIINETVPNRFSPKSPDKAHLNLHINSLELGDSAVYFCASSQTTGSTGELFFGEGSRLTVL.

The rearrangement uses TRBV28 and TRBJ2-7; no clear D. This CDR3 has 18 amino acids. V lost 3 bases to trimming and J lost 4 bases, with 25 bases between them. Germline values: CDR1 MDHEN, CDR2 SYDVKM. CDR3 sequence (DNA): TGTGCCAGCAGTTTTCCCCGCAGGCTCGCGTCCGCTCGATACGAGCAGTACTTC. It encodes CASSFPRRLASARYEQYF.

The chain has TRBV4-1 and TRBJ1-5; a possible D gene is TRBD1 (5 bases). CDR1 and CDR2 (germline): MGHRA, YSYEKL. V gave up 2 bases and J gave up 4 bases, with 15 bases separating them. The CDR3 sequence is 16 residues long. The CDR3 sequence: CASSQMGQGDNQPQHF. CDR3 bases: TGCGCCAGCAGCCAAATGGGGCAGGGAGATAATCAGCCCCAGCATTTT.

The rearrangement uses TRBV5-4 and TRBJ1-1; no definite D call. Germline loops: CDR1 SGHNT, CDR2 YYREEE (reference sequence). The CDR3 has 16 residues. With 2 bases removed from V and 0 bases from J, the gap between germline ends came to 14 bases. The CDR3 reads CASSFGVGEVNTEAFF. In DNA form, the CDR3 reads TGTGCCAGCAGCTTTGGCGTTGGGGAAGTGAACACTGAAGCTTTCTTT.

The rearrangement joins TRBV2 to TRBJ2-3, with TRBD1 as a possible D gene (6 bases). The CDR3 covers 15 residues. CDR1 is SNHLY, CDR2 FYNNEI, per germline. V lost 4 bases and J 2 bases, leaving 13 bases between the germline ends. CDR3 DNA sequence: TGTGCCAGCAGTGCGGCAGGGGCGATCACAGATACGCAGTATTTT. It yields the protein CASSAAGAITDTQYF.

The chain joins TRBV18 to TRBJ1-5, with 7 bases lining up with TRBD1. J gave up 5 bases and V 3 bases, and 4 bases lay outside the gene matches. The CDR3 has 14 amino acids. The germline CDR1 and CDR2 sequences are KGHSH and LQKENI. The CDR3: CASSPLGTDQPQHF. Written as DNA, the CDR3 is TGTGCCAGCTCACCGTTGGGGACAGATCAGCCCCAGCATTTT.

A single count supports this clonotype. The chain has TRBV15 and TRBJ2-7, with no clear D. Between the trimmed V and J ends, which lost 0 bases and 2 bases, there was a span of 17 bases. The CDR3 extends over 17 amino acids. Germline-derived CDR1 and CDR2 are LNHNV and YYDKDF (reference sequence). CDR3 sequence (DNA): TGTGCCACCAGCAGAGATCATGCCCTAAATCCCCCCTACGAGCAGTACTTC. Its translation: CATSRDHALNPPYEQYF.

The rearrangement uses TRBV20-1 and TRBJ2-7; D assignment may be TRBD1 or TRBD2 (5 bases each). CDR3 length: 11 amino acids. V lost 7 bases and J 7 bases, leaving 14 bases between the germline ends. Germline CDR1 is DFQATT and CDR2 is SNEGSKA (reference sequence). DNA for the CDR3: TGCAGTGACACTCTGGGGGTTGAGCAGTACTTC. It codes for CSDTLGVEQYF.

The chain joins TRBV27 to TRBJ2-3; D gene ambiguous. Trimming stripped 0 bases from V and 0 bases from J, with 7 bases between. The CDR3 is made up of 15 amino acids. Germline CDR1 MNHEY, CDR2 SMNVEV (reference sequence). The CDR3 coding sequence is TGTGCCAGCAGTTTATCGGGTATTAGCACAGATACGCAGTATTTT. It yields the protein CASSLSGISTDTQYF.

The CDR3 reads CASSKAGVQETQYF. CDR3 bases: TGTGCCAGCAGCAAAGCAGGGGTCCAAGAGACCCAGTACTTC. The chain has TRBV7-2 and TRBJ2-5; a possible D gene is TRBD1 (6 bases). The length of the CDR3 is 14 residues. The V end was cut by 5 bases, the J end by 1 base, with 11 bases between. The V gene's germline CDR1 is SGHTA and CDR2 FQGNSA.

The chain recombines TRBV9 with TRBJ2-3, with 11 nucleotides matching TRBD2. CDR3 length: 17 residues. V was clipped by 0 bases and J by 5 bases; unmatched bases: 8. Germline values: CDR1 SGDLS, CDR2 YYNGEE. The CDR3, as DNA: TGTGCCAGCAGCGTAGCCCCGACTAGCGGGGAGGGAGATACGCAGTATTTT. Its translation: CASSVAPTSGEGDTQYF.

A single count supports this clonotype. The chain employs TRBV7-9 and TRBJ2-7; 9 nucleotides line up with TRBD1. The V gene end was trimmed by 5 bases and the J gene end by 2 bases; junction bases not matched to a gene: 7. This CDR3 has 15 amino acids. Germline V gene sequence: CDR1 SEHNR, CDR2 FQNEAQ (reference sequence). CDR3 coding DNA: TGTGCCAGCAGCCAGGGACAGGGCCCGACCTACGAGCAGTACTTC. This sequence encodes CASSQGQGPTYEQYF.

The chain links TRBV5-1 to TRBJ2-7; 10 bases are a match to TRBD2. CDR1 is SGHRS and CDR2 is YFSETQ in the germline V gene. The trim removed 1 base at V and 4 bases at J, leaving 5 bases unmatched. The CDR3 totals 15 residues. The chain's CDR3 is CASSLKPSGSYEQYF. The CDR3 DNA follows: TGCGCCAGCAGCTTGAAACCTAGCGGGAGTTACGAGCAGTACTTC.